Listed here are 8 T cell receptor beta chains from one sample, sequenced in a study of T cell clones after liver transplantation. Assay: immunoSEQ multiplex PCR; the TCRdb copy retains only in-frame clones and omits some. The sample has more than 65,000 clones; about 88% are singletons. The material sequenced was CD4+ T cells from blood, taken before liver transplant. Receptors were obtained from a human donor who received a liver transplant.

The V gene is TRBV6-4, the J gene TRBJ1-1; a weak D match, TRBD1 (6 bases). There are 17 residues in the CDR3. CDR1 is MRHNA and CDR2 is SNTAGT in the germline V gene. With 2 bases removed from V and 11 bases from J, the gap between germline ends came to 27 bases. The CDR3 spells CASSDLGSTGPRYCAFF. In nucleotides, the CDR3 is TGTGCCAGCAGTGACCTCGGGAGTACAGGGCCAAGGTATTGCGCTTTCTTT.

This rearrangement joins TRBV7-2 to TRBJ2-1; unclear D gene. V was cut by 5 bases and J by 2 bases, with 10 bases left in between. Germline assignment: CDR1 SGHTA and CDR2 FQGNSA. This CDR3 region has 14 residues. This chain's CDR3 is CASSPRNTYNEQFF. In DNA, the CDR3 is TGTGCCAGCAGCCCCCGTAACACCTACAATGAGCAGTTCTTC.

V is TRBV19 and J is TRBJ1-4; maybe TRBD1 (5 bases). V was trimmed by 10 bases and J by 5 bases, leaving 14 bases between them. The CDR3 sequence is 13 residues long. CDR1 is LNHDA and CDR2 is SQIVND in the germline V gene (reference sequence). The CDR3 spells CATLDTTNEKLFF. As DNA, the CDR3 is TGTGCCACCTTGGACACGACGAATGAAAAACTGTTTTTT.

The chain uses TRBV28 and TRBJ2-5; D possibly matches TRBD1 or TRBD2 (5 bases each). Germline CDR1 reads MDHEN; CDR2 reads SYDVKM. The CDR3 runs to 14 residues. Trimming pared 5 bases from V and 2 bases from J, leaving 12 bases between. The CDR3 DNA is TGTGCCAGCAGTCACGGGACCATTCAAGAGACCCAGTACTTC. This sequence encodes CASSHGTIQETQYF.

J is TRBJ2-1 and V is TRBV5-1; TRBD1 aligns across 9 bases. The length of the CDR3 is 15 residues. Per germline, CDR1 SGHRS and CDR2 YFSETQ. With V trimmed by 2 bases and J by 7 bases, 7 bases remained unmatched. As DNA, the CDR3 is TGCGCCAGCAGCTTAGGGACAGGGTTGTTAAATGAGCAGTTCTTC. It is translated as CASSLGTGLLNEQFF.

CDR3 loop: CASSQSGLMNTEAFF. In DNA form, the CDR3 reads TGCGCCAGCAGCCAATCCGGACTCATGAACACTGAAGCTTTCTTT. J is TRBJ1-1 and V is TRBV4-1; D unclear. Germline values: CDR1 MGHRA, CDR2 YSYEKL. The germline V and J ends were trimmed by 2 bases and 0 bases, with 10 bases remaining between them. This CDR3 comprises 15 residues.

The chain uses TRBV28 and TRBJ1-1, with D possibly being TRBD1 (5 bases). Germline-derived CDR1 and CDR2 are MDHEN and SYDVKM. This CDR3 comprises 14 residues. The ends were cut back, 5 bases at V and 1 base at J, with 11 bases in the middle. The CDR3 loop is CASSTGPPNTEAFF. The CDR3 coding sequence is TGTGCCAGCAGTACAGGACCGCCGAACACTGAAGCTTTCTTT.

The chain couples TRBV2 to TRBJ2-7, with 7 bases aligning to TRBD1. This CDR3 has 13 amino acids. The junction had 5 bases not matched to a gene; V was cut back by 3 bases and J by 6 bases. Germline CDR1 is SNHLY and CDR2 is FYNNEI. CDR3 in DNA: TGTGCCAGCAGTGATACGACAGGGACCGAGCAGTACTTC. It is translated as CASSDTTGTEQYF.